This TCR beta chain was sequenced for a study of blood T cells in healthy people across ages. Regarding the study as a whole: Age brought a roughly linear fall in TCR beta diversity measured per million T cells.

The CDR3 runs to 13 residues. Germline loops: CDR1 GTSNPN, CDR2 SVGIG (reference sequence). J was trimmed by 6 bases and V by 2 bases; bases with no gene match: 5. As to this clonotype: What it binds is not known.

No fewer than 7 million PBMCs went into each sample. It was with a sample-barcoded 5' primer and a J-beta primer mix that a second PCR of about 7 to 12 cycles was run. Template switching added a 12-random-nucleotide identifier to every cDNA molecule. In TCRdb, the 5' RACE reads were re-called with MiXCR into one record per CDR3 protein. The data hold hundreds of thousands of distinct CDR3 sequences, with about 24% observed a single time. Separately, the same data were catalogued under a study of T cells of mothers and their children. That paper adds: Overlap ran slightly, non-significantly higher for related than unrelated mother-child pairs.

Sample: blood. This sequence was found in a boy aged 10-17 years in good health. The V gene is TRBV30, the J gene TRBJ1-2; TRBD1 matches 8 bases. CDR3 in amino acids: CAWSLTGVDGYTF. The CDR3, as DNA: TGTGCCTGGAGTTTGACAGGGGTCGATGGCTACACCTTC.